This TCR beta chain was recovered during a study of long-term antiretroviral therapy in people with HIV. Researchers ran immunoSEQ v3.0 at survey level. Using immunoSEQ multiplex PCR, the repertoire was profiled, and TCRdb retains in-frame clones only, with some absent. The sample contains about 44,000 clones, 90% to 95% of which appear only once. It was in the United States that all participants with HIV were treated. Points on this clone: Antigen specificity is unknown.

The study, taken as a whole, reports: Transplant-donor-level diversity was not reached after ART, though diversity increased. Missing from the dataset were any data on ART adherence, viral resistance or therapy changes. Clones showing expansion before ART dominated the repertoire at all time points.

This sequence originates from a woman between 45 and 60 years old with HIV. Specimen: unsorted PBMCs, collected 3.7 years after starting antiretroviral therapy.

CDR3 in DNA: TGTGCCAGCAGGACGGGACAGGTGAGGTCAAACATTCAGTACTTC. This gives the protein CASRTGQVRSNIQYF. The chain has TRBV6-1 and TRBJ2-4, with 8 nucleotides matching TRBD1. The CDR3 totals 15 residues. The V segment lost 6 bases and the J segment 6 bases; nucleotides outside the gene matches: 10. Germline values: CDR1 MNHNS, CDR2 SASEGT.